The 5 T cell receptor beta chains reported below all come from one sample, sequenced in a study of cytomegalovirus exposure and HLA in healthy donors. This PCR relied on a set of 60 Vbeta primers and 13 Jbeta primers. Only in-frame clones appear in the TCRdb table, and some are missing; sequencing was by immunoSEQ multiplex PCR. Found here are 85,000 to 100,000 clones, approximately 80% of them singletons; the top ten hold less than 3.5%. Sequenced material: PBMCs. The source is a male donor in good health and CMV-seropositive.

The rearrangement links TRBV7-9 to TRBJ1-1; 10 bases map to TRBD1. The CDR3 spans 14 residues. The V gene end was trimmed by 5 bases and the J gene end by 5 bases; junction bases not matched to a gene: 5. Germline lookup yields CDR1 SEHNR and CDR2 FQNEAQ (reference sequence). CDR3 in amino acids: CASSVDRGLTEAFF. CDR3 coding DNA: TGTGCCAGCAGCGTCGACAGGGGGCTGACTGAAGCTTTCTTT.

The chain couples TRBV5-4 to TRBJ1-2; D gene uncertain. V lost 1 base, J lost 0 bases, and 7 bases lay in between. Looked up from germline, CDR1 is SGHNT and CDR2 is YYREEE (reference sequence). The CDR3 is made up of 14 amino acids. The CDR3 reads CASSLHSANYGYTF. For the CDR3, the DNA is TGTGCCAGCAGCTTGCACAGTGCTAACTATGGCTACACCTTC.

V is TRBV10-2 and J is TRBJ1-2; D remains ambiguous. Deletions cut 2 bases from V and 4 bases from J, with 8 bases between. The germline CDR1 and CDR2 sequences are WSHSY and SAAADI. The length of the CDR3 is 13 residues. CDR3 sequence: CASSEGRAYGYTF. The CDR3 DNA reads TGCGCCAGCAGTGAGGGGAGGGCCTATGGCTACACCTTC.

V usage is TRBV10-1 and J usage is TRBJ2-3; TRBD2 agrees at 9 bases. The CDR3 extends over 13 amino acids. Germline V gives CDR1 WNHNN, CDR2 SYGVQD (reference sequence). Unmatched junction bases numbered 7, after V lost 9 bases and J lost 6 bases. The CDR3 region has the DNA TGCGCCAGTCGAGCGGGGGGAGACGATACGCAGTATTTT. Its protein product is CASRAGGDDTQYF.

This sequence joins TRBV7-9 and TRBJ2-5; TRBD1 matches 9 bases. The CDR3 is 14 residues long. The V segment lost 8 bases and the J segment 0 bases; nucleotides outside the gene matches: 4. Germline values: CDR1 SEHNR, CDR2 FQNEAQ (reference sequence). The CDR3, as DNA: TGTGCCAGCCGGGACAGGGTGAACCAAGAGACCCAGTACTTC. It encodes CASRDRVNQETQYF.